This TCR beta chain was retrieved from a study of cytomegalovirus exposure and HLA in healthy donors. Germline V gene sequence: CDR1 PRHDT, CDR2 FYEKMQ (reference sequence). The CDR3 is 13 amino acids. Between the trimmed V and J ends, which lost 5 bases and 5 bases, there was a span of 12 bases. As regards this clone: The antigen is not known.

Overall study findings and caveats: Being productive about 87% or about 30% of the time was typical of most TCR beta V segments in an earlier analysis. Evidence from a later analysis indicated that most CMV-associated TCR beta chains looked HLA-restricted. The authors later linked a missense DCLRE1C variant to TCR beta V- and J-gene trimming.

Use of 60 Vbeta and 13 Jbeta primers characterized the PCR. Original data processing: Later, an analysis found about 80 million unique TCR beta chains, and 8.5 million to 14 million of these were shared. Method: immunoSEQ multiplex PCR; TCRdb's copy keeps in-frame clones and lacks some. V, J and clone size are those of that table, while D and trimming were read from the DNA. The sample includes some 100,000 clones, 65% to 80% of them seen just once. The receptor was isolated from a young woman in good health and CMV-seropositive. The sample taken for sequencing was PBMCs. The chain is built from TRBV13 and TRBJ2-5; no reliable D call. The CDR3 DNA reads as TGTGCCAGCAGCCTACCTCGCCGGGAGACCCAGTACTTC. Its protein product is CASSLPRRETQYF.